This T cell receptor (beta chain) was captured in a study of persistence of HIV-infected CD4 T cells. Study-level background: Median time on suppressive ART was seven to nine years. Antigen stimulation activated a lower proportion of cells, more of them memory, than anti-CD3/anti-CD28 stimulation.

Cells were stimulated nonspecifically with anti-CD3/anti-CD28 magnetic beads. Responding CD4+ T cells were sorted by upregulation of both CD40 ligand and CD69. The libraries were made with immunoSEQ version 4 in survey mode. Template was genomic DNA at about 9.3 ng/uL, with up to about 1 ug used per sample. The assay was immunoSEQ multiplex PCR, and TCRdb's table has in-frame clones only and misses some. This table has about 46,000 clones, 85% to 90% appearing once. A note on this clone: Its matching antigen is unknown.

The germline V gene has CDR1 SGHVS and CDR2 FQNEAQ. V was trimmed by 1 base and J by 4 bases, leaving 8 bases between them. The CDR3 sequence is 14 residues long. The sequence derives from an adult woman with HIV who was CMV-seropositive. This sample comprised CD4+ T cells sorted from PBMCs after roughly 19-hour stimulation, obtained from a patient who received antiretroviral therapy. The V gene is TRBV7-8, the J gene TRBJ2-1, with D uncertain. The CDR3 DNA is TGTGCCAGCAGCTTAGTCGGTCGATACAATGAGCAGTTCTTC. It codes for CASSLVGRYNEQFF.